The entry below describes one T cell receptor (beta chain). The sample belongs to a study of OX40 agonist ivuxolimab in advanced cancers. TCRdb's copy holds only in-frame clones and misses some; the assay was immunoSEQ multiplex PCR. The sample contains about 100,000 clones, less than 95% of which appear only once. Trimming removed 5 bases from V and 5 bases from J, with 9 bases in between. The CDR3 is made up of 12 amino acids. In germline, CDR1 is LNHDA, CDR2 SQIVND (reference sequence). This material consisted of CD4+ or CD8+ T cells sorted from blood, taken in a trial of the OX40 agonist ivuxolimab. This chain joins TRBV19 and TRBJ2-5; D remains ambiguous. The clonotype originates from an adult with an advanced solid tumor such as melanoma, head and neck, liver or kidney cancer. CDR3 region: CASSYDRETQYF. The CDR3 DNA follows: TGTGCCAGTAGTTACGACCGGGAGACCCAGTACTTC.